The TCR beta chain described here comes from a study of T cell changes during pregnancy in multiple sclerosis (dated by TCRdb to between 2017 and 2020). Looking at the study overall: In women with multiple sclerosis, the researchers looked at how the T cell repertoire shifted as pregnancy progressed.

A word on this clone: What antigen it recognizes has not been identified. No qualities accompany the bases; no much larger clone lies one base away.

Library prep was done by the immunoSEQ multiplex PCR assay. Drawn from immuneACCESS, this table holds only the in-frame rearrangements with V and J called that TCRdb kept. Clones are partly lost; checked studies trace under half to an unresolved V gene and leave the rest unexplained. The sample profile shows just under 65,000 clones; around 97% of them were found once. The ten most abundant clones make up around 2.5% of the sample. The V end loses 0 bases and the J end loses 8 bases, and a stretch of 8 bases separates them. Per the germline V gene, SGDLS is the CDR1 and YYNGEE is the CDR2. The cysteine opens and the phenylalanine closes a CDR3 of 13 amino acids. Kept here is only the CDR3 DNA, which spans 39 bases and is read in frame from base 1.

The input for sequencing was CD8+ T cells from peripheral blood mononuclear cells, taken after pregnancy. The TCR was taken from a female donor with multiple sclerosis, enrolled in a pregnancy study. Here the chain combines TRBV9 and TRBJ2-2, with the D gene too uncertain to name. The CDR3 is CASSVARWGELFF. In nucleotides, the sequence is TGTGCCAGCAGCGTAGCCAGGTGGGGGGAGCTGTTTTTT.